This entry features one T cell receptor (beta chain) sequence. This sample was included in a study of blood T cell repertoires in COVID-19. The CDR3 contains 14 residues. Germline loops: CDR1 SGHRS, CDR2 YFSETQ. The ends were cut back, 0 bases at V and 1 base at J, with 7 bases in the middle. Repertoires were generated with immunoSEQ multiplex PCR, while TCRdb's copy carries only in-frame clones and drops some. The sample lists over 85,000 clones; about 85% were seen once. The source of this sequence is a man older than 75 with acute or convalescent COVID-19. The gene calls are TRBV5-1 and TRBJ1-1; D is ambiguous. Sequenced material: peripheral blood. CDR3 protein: CASSLVAQNTEAFF. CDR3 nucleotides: TGCGCCAGCAGCTTGGTCGCACAGAACACTGAAGCTTTCTTT.